One sample yielded the 2 T cell receptor beta chains listed below, sequenced in a study of T cell responses to AZD1222 COVID-19 vaccine (dated by TCRdb to about 2021). The receptor library was made with the immunoSEQ multiplex PCR assay. Imported from immuneACCESS, the table was reduced by TCRdb to in-frame sequences with V and J called. These copies leave out some clones; in studies compared against another copy, an unresolved V gene accounts for under half, and the cause of the remainder is not known. The sample table shows over 100,000 clones, and 88% are seen once. The biggest ten clones account for roughly 3.6% of the sample. Interpreted using the paper, the time point label stands for: baseline before first vaccination. Material: peripheral blood, obtained on day 0 of AZD1222 vaccination. These receptors were obtained from an adult in good health.

The chain is built from TRBV9 and TRBJ1-5; D may be TRBD1 (5 bases). Trimming left V 0 bases short and J 9 bases short, with 10 bases between. There are 13 residues in the CDR3. Germline lookup yields CDR1 SGDLS and CDR2 YYNGEE. CDR3: CASSVGGRAPQHF. The CDR3 DNA reads as TGTGCCAGCAGCGTAGGGGGCCGCGCGCCCCAGCATTTT.

The chain carries TRBV5-6 and TRBJ2-3, with D unresolved. Trimming removed 3 bases from V and 0 bases from J, with 8 bases in between. CDR1 is SGHDT, CDR2 YYEEEE, per germline. The CDR3 is 14 amino acids. The CDR3, as DNA: TGTGCCAGCAGCTGGCGGACCAGCACAGATACGCAGTATTTT. Protein product: CASSWRTSTDTQYF.